In its sample, the clone carrying this TCR beta chain was seen many times. Its cognate antigen is unknown. This specimen comes from a study of T-cell memory formation after mild COVID-19. Regarding the study as a whole: A subset of responding clones appeared in pre-infection memory, suggesting cross-reactive memory joined.

The CDR3 totals 14 residues. Germline V gene data show CDR1 as SGHTA and CDR2 as FQGNSA. Trimming removed 3 bases at V and 0 bases at J, with 7 bases between. TCRdb fed the 5' RACE reads into MiXCR, producing one record per CDR3 protein. The sample consists of 200,000 to 250,000 distinct CDR3 sequences, roughly 10% of them appearing once. Sequencing used PBMCs or a T cell subset sorted from them (not recorded which). The sequence came from a man aged 18 to 30 who had mild COVID-19 (a few samples of this study predate the infection). Cell type and time point are not known. This chain links TRBV7-2 with TRBJ2-3, with D uncertain. The CDR3 region is CASSLAGSTDTQYF. The CDR3 DNA sequence: TGTGCCAGCAGCTTGGCAGGCAGCACAGATACGCAGTATTTT.